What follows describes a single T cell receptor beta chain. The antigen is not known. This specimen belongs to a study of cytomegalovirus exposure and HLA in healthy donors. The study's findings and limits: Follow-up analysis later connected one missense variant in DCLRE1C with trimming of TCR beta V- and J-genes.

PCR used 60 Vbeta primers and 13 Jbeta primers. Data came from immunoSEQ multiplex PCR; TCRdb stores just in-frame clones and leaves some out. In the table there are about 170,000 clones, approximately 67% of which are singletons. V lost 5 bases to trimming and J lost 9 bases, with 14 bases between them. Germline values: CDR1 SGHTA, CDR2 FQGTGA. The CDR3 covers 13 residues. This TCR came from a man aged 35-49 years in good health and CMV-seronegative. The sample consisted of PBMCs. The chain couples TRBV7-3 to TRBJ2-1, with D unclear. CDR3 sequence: CASSTINGGEQFF. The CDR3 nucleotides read TGTGCCAGCAGCACGATTAACGGTGGTGAGCAGTTCTTC.